This T cell receptor beta chain emerged from a study of cytomegalovirus exposure and HLA in healthy donors. Vbeta (60) and Jbeta (13) primers were used in the PCR. The table came from immunoSEQ multiplex PCR; TCRdb's copy has only in-frame clones and leaves some out. The data contain some 190,000 clones, 80% to 90% of them singletons. Comments on this clone: The antigen is unknown.

Study-wide points: Both high specificity and high sensitivity reportedly marked the classifier's diagnosis of cytomegalovirus status. Sequencing had likely introduced a cluster of highly shared sequence variants as an artifact. In a later analysis, several top co-occurrence clusters appeared linked to parvovirus B19, influenza, CMV and Epstein-Barr virus. Sequences of the TCR beta chain were said to predict the HLA-A and HLA-B alleles of most subjects accurately.

Sequenced material: PBMCs. This clonotype was obtained from a male donor in good health and CMV-seronegative.

CDR3: CASSPTSGGYEQYF. The CDR3 coding sequence is TGCGCCAGCAGCCCGACTAGCGGGGGATACGAGCAGTACTTC. The chain links TRBV5-1 to TRBJ2-7; 12 nucleotides agree with TRBD2. After removal of 4 bases from V and 4 bases from J, the junction contained 3 bases not matched to a gene. The CDR3 extends over 14 amino acids. Germline V CDR1 and CDR2: SGHRS, YFSETQ.